Each of the 5 T cell receptor beta chains below was sequenced from the same sample in a study of T-cell memory formation after mild COVID-19. TCRdb reanalysed the 5' RACE reads using MiXCR and keeps one entry per CDR3 protein. Of a few hundred thousand distinct CDR3 sequences in the sample, 20% to 25% were seen once. What was sequenced was PBMCs or a T cell subset sorted from them (not recorded which). These receptors were obtained from an adult woman who had mild COVID-19 (a few samples of this study predate the infection). Cell type and time point are not known.

This chain joins TRBV10-2 and TRBJ2-3; 7 nucleotides match TRBD1. V was pared by 5 bases and J by 8 bases, with 10 bases of the junction left unmatched. This CDR3 region has 14 residues. Germline CDR1 reads WSHSY; CDR2 reads SAAADI. The CDR3, as DNA: TGCGCCAGCAGTCGCGAATCCCACAGGGGTACGCAGTATTTT. Translated, it gives CASSRESHRGTQYF.

The chain is built from TRBV24-1 and TRBJ2-1; weak D call: TRBD2 (7 bases). This CDR3 comprises 16 residues. V lost 3 bases and J 5 bases, leaving 16 bases between the germline ends. Germline V lookup: CDR1 KGHDR, CDR2 SFDVKD. The CDR3 spells CATSDLRGGSNNEQFF. The CDR3 nucleotides read TGTGCCACCAGTGATCTTAGGGGGGGCTCGAACAATGAGCAGTTCTTC.

This clonotype turned up a few times. The V and J genes are TRBV30 and TRBJ1-3, with 9 bases aligning to TRBD1. This CDR3 region has 13 residues. Germline lookup yields CDR1 GTSNPN and CDR2 SVGIG (reference sequence). The V gene end was trimmed by 7 bases and the J gene end by 9 bases; junction bases not matched to a gene: 10. The CDR3 DNA sequence: TGTGCCTCGGGACAGGGAATACCAAGCACCATATATTTT. It encodes CASGQGIPSTIYF.

This clonotype has more than one count but fewer than ten. The J gene is TRBJ2-1, the V gene TRBV4-1; TRBD1 matches at 10 bases. V was clipped by 3 bases and J by 7 bases; unmatched bases: 12. This CDR3 region has 17 residues. In germline, CDR1 is MGHRA, CDR2 YSYEKL. In DNA form, the CDR3 reads TGCGCCAGCAGCCACCTCCAAGGACAGGGGGAGACTAATGAGCAGTTCTTC. It codes for CASSHLQGQGETNEQFF.

This clonotype appeared a few times. The rearrangement uses TRBV20-1 and TRBJ2-3; 8 positions agree with TRBD2. The CDR3 covers 16 residues. V was clipped by 6 bases and J by 2 bases; unmatched bases: 13. Germline CDR1 DFQATT, CDR2 SNEGSKA (reference sequence). CDR3 nucleotide sequence: TGCAGTGCCAATCCCCCAATAGCGGGATTCACAGATACGCAGTATTTT. It yields the protein CSANPPIAGFTDTQYF.